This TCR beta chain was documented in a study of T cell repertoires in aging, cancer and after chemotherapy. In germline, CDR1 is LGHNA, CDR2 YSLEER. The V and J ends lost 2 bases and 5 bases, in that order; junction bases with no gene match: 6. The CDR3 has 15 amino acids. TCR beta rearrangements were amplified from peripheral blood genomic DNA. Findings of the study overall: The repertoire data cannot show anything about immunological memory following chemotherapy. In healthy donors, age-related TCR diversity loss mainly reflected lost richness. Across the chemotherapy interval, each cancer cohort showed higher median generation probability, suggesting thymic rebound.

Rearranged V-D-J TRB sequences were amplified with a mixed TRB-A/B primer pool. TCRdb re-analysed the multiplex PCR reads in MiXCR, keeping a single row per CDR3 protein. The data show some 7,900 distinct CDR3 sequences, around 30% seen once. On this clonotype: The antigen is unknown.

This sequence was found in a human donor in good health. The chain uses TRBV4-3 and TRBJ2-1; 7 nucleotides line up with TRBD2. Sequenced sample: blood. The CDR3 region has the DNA TGCGCCAGCAGCCAATGGCGGGGGAGCCACAATGAGCAGTTCTTC. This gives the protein CASSQWRGSHNEQFF.